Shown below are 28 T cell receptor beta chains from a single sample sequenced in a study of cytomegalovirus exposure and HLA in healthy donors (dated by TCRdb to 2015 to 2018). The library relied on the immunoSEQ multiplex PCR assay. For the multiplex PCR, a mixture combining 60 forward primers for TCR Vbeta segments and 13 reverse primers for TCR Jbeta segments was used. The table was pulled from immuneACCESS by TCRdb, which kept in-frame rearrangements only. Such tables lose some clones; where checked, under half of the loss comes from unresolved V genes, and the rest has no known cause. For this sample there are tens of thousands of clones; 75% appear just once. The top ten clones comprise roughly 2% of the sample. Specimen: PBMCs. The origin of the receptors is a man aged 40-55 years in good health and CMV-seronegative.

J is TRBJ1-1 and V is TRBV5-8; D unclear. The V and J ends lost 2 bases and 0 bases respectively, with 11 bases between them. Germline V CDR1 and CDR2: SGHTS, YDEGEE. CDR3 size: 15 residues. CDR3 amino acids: CASSFGVAVNTEAFF. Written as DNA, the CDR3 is TGTGCCAGCAGCTTCGGAGTGGCGGTGAACACTGAAGCTTTCTTT. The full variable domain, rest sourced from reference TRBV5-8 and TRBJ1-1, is EAGVTQSPTHLIKTRGQQATLRCSPISGHTSVYWYQQALGLGLQFLLWYDEGEERNRGNFPPRFSGRQFPNYSSELNVNALELEDSALYLCASSFGVAVNTEAFFGQGTRLTVV.

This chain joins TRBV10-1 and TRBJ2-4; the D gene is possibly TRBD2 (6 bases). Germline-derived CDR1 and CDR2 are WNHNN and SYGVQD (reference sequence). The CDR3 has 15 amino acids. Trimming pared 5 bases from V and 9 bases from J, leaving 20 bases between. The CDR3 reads CASSPGTSFRGIQYF. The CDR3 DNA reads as TGCGCCAGCAGTCCCGGGACTTCCTTTCGAGGCATTCAGTACTTC.

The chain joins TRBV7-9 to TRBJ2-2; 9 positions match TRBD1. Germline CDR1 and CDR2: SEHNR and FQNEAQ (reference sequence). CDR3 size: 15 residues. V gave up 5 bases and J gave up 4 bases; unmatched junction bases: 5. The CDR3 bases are TGTGCCAGCAGCAAAGACAGGGGGGCCACCGGGGAGCTGTTTTTT. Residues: CASSKDRGATGELFF.

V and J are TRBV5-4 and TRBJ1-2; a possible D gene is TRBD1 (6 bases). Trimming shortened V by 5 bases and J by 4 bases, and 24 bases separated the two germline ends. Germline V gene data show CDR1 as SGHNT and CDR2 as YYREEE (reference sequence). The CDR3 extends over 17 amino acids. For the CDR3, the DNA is TGTGCCAGCAGATTTGAGGACACAGGGTACGGTTTCTATGGCTACACCTTC. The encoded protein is CASRFEDTGYGFYGYTF.

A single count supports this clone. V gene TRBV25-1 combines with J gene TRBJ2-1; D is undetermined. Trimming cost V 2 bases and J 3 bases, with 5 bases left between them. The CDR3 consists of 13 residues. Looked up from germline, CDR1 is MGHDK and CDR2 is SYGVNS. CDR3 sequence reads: CASSEGIYNEQFF. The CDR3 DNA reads TGTGCCAGCAGTGAAGGCATCTACAATGAGCAGTTCTTC.

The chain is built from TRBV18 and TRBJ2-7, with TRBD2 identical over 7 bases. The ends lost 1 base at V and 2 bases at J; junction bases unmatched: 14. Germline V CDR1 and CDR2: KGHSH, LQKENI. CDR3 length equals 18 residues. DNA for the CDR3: TGTGCCAGCTCACCACTTTCTCGCGGTTCAGCGGGGACCTACGAGCAGTACTTC. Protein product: CASSPLSRGSAGTYEQYF.

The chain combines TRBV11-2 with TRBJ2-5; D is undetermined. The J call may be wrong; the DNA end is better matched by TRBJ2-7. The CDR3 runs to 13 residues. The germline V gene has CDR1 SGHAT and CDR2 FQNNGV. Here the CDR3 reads CASTPTGFNEQYF. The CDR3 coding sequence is TGTGCCAGCACCCCAACGGGTTTCAACGAGCAGTACTTC.

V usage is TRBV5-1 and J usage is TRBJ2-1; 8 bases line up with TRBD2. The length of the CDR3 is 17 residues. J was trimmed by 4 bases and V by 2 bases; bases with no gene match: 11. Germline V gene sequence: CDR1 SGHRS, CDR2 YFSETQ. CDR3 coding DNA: TGCGCCAGCAGCTTCTCGACCTGGACTAGCTCTTACAATGAGCAGTTCTTC. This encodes CASSFSTWTSSYNEQFF.

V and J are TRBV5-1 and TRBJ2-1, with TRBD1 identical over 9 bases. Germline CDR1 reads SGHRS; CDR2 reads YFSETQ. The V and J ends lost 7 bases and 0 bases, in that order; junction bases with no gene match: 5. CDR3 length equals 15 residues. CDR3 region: CASLGQGSSYNEQFF. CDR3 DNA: TGCGCCAGCTTGGGACAGGGAAGCTCCTACAATGAGCAGTTCTTC.

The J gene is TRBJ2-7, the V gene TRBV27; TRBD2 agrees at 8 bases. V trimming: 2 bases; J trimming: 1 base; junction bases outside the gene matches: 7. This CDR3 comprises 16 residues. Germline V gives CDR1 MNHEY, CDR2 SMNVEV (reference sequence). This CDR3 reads CASSLLRAGGSYEQYF. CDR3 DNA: TGTGCCAGCAGTTTACTCCGGGCGGGGGGTTCCTACGAGCAGTACTTC.

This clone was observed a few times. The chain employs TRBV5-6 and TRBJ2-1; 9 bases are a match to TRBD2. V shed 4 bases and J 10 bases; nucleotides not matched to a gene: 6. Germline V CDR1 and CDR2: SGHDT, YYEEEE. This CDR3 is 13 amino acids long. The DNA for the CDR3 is TGTGCCAGCAGCATGACTAGCGGAGGCGAGCAGTTCTTC. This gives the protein CASSMTSGGEQFF.

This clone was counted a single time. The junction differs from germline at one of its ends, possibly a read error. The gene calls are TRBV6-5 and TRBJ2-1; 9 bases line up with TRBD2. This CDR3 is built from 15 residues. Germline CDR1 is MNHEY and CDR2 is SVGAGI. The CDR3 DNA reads TGTGCCAGCAGCTCTCTAGCGGGGAGGTACAGTGAGCAGTTCTTC. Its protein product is CASSSLAGRYSEQFF.

The CDR3 here is CASSSGTGVAEAFF. The CDR3 DNA reads TGTGCCAGCAGCTCCGGGACAGGGGTCGCTGAAGCTTTCTTT. The rearrangement joins TRBV13 to TRBJ1-1, with 10 positions matching TRBD1. Germline CDR1 PRHDT, CDR2 FYEKMQ (reference sequence). The junction had 5 bases not matched to a gene; V was cut back by 4 bases and J by 6 bases. CDR3 size: 14 residues.

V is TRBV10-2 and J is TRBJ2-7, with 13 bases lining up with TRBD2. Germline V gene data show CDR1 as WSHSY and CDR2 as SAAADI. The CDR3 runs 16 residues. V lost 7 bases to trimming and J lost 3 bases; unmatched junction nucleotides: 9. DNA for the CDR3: TGCGCCAGCACCAGACTAGCGGGAGGCCAAAACTACGAGCAGTACTTC. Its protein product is CASTRLAGGQNYEQYF.

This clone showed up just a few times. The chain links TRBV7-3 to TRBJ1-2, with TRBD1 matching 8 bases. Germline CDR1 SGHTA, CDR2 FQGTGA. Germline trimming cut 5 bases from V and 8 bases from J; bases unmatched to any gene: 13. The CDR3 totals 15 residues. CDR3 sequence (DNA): TGTGCCAGCAGCCGTGGACAGGGTCCCTCCTACGGCTACACCTTC. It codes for CASSRGQGPSYGYTF.

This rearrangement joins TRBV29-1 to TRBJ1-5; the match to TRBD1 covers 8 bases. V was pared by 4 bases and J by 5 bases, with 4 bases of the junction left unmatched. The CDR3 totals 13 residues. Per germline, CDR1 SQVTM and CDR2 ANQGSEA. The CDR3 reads CSVGGQGDQPQHF. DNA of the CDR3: TGCAGCGTTGGCGGACAGGGCGATCAGCCCCAGCATTTT.

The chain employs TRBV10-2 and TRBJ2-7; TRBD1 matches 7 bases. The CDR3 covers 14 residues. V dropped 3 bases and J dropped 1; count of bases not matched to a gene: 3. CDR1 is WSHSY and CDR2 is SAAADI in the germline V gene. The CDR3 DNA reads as TGCGCCAGCAGTGACCCGGGACAGTCCTACGAGCAGTACTTC. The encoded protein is CASSDPGQSYEQYF.

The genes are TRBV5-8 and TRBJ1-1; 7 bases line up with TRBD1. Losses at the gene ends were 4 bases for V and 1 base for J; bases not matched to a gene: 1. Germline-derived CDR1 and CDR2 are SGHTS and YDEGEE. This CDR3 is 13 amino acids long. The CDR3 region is CASSRDRNTEAFF. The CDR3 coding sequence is TGTGCCAGCAGCCGGGACAGGAACACTGAAGCTTTCTTT.

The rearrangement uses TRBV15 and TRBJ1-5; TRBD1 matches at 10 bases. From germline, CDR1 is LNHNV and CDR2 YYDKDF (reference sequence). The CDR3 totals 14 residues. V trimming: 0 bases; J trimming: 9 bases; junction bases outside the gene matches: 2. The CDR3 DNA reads TGTGCCACCAGCAGAGAGGGACAGGGGAGGCCCCAGCATTTT. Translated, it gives CATSREGQGRPQHF.

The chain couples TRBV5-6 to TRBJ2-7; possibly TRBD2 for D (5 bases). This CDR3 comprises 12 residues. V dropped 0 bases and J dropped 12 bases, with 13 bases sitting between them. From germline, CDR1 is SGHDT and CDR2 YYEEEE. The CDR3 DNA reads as TGTGCCAGCAGCTTGGGGTCCGGGATTGCGTACTTC. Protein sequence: CASSLGSGIAYF.

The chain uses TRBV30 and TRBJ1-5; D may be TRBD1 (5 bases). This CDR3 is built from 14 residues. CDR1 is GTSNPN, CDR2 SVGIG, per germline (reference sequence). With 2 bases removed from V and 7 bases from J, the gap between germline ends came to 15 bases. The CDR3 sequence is CAWSPDKRGQPQHF. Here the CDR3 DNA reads TGTGCCTGGAGTCCGGACAAAAGAGGCCAGCCCCAGCATTTT.

The CDR3 sequence: CAWSPRSKRGNEKLFF. The CDR3 coding sequence is TGTGCCTGGAGTCCTCGGTCCAAGCGCGGTAATGAAAAACTGTTTTTT. The chain is built from TRBV30 and TRBJ1-4; D remains unclear. V lost 2 bases to trimming and J lost 4 bases, with 17 bases between them. The CDR3 is made up of 16 amino acids. Germline V gene lookup returns CDR1 GTSNPN and CDR2 SVGIG (reference sequence).

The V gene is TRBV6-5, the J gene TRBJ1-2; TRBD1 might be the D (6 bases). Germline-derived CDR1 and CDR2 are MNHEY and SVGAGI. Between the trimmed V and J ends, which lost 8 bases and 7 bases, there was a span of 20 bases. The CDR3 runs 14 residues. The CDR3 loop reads CASSPTGGWSGYTF. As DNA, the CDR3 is TGTGCCAGCTCCCCTACGGGGGGCTGGAGTGGCTACACCTTC.

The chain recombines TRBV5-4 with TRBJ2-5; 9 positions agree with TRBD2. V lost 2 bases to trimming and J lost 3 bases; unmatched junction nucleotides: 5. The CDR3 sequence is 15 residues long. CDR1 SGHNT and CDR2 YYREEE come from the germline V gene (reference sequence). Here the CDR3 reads CASSFRIAGEETQYF. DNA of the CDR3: TGTGCCAGCAGCTTTCGTATAGCGGGGGAAGAGACCCAGTACTTC.

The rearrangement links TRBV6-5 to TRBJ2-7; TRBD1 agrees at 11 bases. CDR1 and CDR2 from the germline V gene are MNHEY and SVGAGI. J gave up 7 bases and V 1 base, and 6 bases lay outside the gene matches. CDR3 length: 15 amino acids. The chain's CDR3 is CASSYYGQGAREQYF. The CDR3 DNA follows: TGTGCCAGCAGTTACTACGGACAGGGGGCGCGGGAGCAGTACTTC.

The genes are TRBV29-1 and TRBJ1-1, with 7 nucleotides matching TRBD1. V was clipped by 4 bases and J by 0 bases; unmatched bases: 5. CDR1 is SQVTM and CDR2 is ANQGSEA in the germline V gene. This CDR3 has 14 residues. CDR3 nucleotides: TGCAGCGTTGGACAGGGTTGGGTGAACACTGAAGCTTTCTTT. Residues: CSVGQGWVNTEAFF.

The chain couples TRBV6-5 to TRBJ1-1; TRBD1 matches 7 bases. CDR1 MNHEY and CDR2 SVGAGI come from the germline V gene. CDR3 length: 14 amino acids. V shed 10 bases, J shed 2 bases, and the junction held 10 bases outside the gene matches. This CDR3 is CATAIDRDNTEAFF. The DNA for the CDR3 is TGTGCCACCGCTATAGACAGGGATAACACTGAAGCTTTCTTT.

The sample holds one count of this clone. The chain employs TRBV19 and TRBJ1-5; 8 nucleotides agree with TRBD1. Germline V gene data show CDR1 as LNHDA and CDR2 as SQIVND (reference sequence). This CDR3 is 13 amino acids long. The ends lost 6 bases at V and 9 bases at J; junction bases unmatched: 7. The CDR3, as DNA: TGTGCCAGTAGGGACAGGGATTCTCGGCCCCAGCATTTT. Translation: CASRDRDSRPQHF.